Below are 27 T cell receptor beta chains sequenced from a single sample in a study of cytomegalovirus exposure and HLA in healthy donors. Primers: 60 Vbeta forward and 13 Jbeta reverse. Measured with immunoSEQ multiplex PCR; TCRdb has only the in-frame clones, and not every one. The sample holds 99,000 or so clones, roughly 78% seen once. Sequencing was carried out using PBMCs. The receptors were sampled from a woman aged 40 to 49 in good health and CMV-seronegative.

This clone was seen a single time. This rearrangement joins TRBV18 to TRBJ2-5, with no clear D. Germline V gene sequence: CDR1 KGHSH, CDR2 LQKENI. The length of the CDR3 is 13 residues. V was pared by 3 bases and J by 0 bases, with 5 bases between. Written as DNA, the CDR3 is TGTGCCAGCTCACCCTTGTACCAAGAGACCCAGTACTTC. Protein sequence: CASSPLYQETQYF.

This rearrangement joins TRBV5-1 to TRBJ2-5; 15 positions match TRBD2. The CDR3 length is 18 residues. The germline gives CDR1 SGHRS, CDR2 YFSETQ. V lost 4 bases to trimming and J lost 2 bases; unmatched junction nucleotides: 9. The CDR3 sequence: CASSTGTSGRPVQETQYF. The CDR3 bases are TGCGCCAGCAGCACCGGGACTAGCGGGAGGCCCGTTCAAGAGACCCAGTACTTC.

A remark on this clone: At one end the junction does not follow the germline gene, possibly because of a read error. The rearrangement links TRBV28 to TRBJ2-7, with a tentative D call TRBD2 (5 bases). CDR3 size: 11 residues. Germline loops: CDR1 MDHEN, CDR2 SYDVKM. The CDR3 spells CASSSSFGIIF. The CDR3 DNA follows: TGTGCCAGCAGTTCCTCCTTCGGGATTATATTC. The full variable domain, in which reference TRBV28 and TRBJ2-7 provide the parts outside the CDR3, is DVKVTQSSRYLVKRTGEKVFLECVQDMDHENMFWYRQDPGLGLRLIYFSYDVKMKEKGDIPEGYSVSREKKERFSLILESASTNQTSMYLCASSSSFGIIFGPGTRLTVT.

This rearrangement joins TRBV11-2 to TRBJ2-1; 9 positions agree with TRBD2. The CDR3 consists of 15 residues. V lost 1 base and J lost 6; bases outside the gene matches: 4. The germline gives CDR1 SGHAT, CDR2 FQNNGV. CDR3 region: CASSLGTSGLNEQFF. The CDR3 region has the DNA TGTGCCAGCAGCTTAGGCACTAGCGGGCTCAATGAGCAGTTCTTC.

The rearrangement links TRBV19 to TRBJ2-1, with unresolved D. Looked up from germline, CDR1 is LNHDA and CDR2 is SQIVND (reference sequence). This CDR3 is 19 amino acids long. The germline V and J ends were trimmed by 3 bases and 7 bases, with 28 bases remaining between them. The CDR3 coding sequence is TGTGCCAGTAGTATCTCGATAATCGATCGAGCCCCTACAGTGAATGAGCAGTTCTTC. Residues: CASSISIIDRAPTVNEQFF. Full variable domain (outside the CDR3, taken from reference TRBV19 and TRBJ2-1): DGGITQSPKYLFRKEGQNVTLSCEQNLNHDAMYWYRQDPGQGLRLIYYSQIVNDFQKGDIAEGYSVSREKKESFPLTVTSAQKNPTAFYLCASSISIIDRAPTVNEQFFGPGTRLTVL.

The V and J genes are TRBV28 and TRBJ1-1; D gene unclear. Trimming removed 2 bases from V and 6 bases from J, with 7 bases in between. This CDR3 is built from 12 residues. Germline V gene lookup returns CDR1 MDHEN and CDR2 SYDVKM. CDR3 sequence: CASSLEDSEAFF. CDR3 bases: TGTGCCAGCAGTTTAGAAGACTCTGAAGCTTTCTTT.

This clone was seen a few times. V and J are TRBV4-3 and TRBJ1-1; D call uncertain. Germline V lookup: CDR1 LGHNA, CDR2 YSLEER. There are 15 residues in the CDR3. Trimming left V 3 bases short and J 1 base short, with 12 bases between. This CDR3 is CASSHILASNTEAFF. The CDR3 nucleotides read TGCGCCAGCAGCCATATATTGGCCTCGAACACTGAAGCTTTCTTT.

The chain combines TRBV7-8 with TRBJ2-2; TRBD2 matches at 14 bases. Germline assignment: CDR1 SGHVS and CDR2 FQNEAQ. The CDR3 is made up of 18 amino acids. J gave up 6 bases and V 3 bases, and 9 bases lay outside the gene matches. The CDR3 reads CASSLSTWTSGRSGELFF. The CDR3 DNA is TGTGCCAGCAGCTTGTCAACCTGGACTAGCGGGAGGTCCGGGGAGCTGTTTTTT.

This clone was observed a single time. The rearrangement joins TRBV30 to TRBJ2-3; maybe TRBD2 (5 bases). CDR3 length: 11 amino acids. Germline lookup yields CDR1 GTSNPN and CDR2 SVGIG (reference sequence). V lost 4 bases and J lost 11, with 13 bases in between. The CDR3, as DNA: TGTGCCTGGAACCTCGGACTCGGGCAGTATTTT. Translation gives CAWNLGLGQYF.

The CDR3 loop is CAVQDYNEQFF. In DNA form, the CDR3 reads TGTGCCGTACAGGACTACAATGAGCAGTTCTTC. The V call is TRBV7-6, the J call TRBJ2-1, with TRBD1 as a possible D gene (5 bases). Germline loops: CDR1 SGHVS, CDR2 FNYEAQ. The CDR3 spans 11 residues. Trimming removed 11 bases at V and 3 bases at J, with 8 bases between.

The genes are TRBV19 and TRBJ1-2, with 7 positions matching TRBD1. J was trimmed by 4 bases and V by 2 bases; bases with no gene match: 7. The CDR3 totals 15 residues. Germline lookup yields CDR1 LNHDA and CDR2 SQIVND (reference sequence). The CDR3 DNA is TGTGCCAGTAGTATAAAAACAGGGACAGTCTATGGCTACACCTTC. Its translation is CASSIKTGTVYGYTF.

This clone has just one count. The rearrangement links TRBV7-6 to TRBJ2-7, with 10 bases lining up with TRBD1. This CDR3 comprises 15 residues. Per germline, CDR1 SGHVS and CDR2 FNYEAQ. Germline trimming cut 5 bases from V and 2 bases from J; bases unmatched to any gene: 6. CDR3 in amino acids: CASSQYGTGAYEQYF. In DNA form, the CDR3 reads TGTGCCAGCAGCCAATACGGGACAGGGGCCTACGAGCAGTACTTC.

This clone was detected once. This sequence joins TRBV6-9 and TRBJ1-5, with D possibly matching TRBD1 (6 bases). CDR1 MNHGY and CDR2 SVAAGI come from the germline V gene. The CDR3 contains 15 residues. Trimming stripped 2 bases from V and 7 bases from J, with 15 bases between. The CDR3 is CASSYRGTFNQPQHF. The CDR3 DNA reads TGTGCCAGCAGTTATAGGGGGACGTTCAACCAGCCCCAGCATTTT.

On this clone: One end of the junction fails to match germline, which may point to a read error. The chain recombines TRBV2 with TRBJ2-7; D is uncertain. This CDR3 spans 8 amino acids. CDR1 is SNHLY and CDR2 is FYNNEI in the germline V gene. In nucleotides, the CDR3 is TGTGCCAGCAGGATATACTGCTTC. It translates to CASRIYCF. Full variable domain (missing parts from reference TRBV2 and TRBJ2-7): EPEVTQTPSHQVTQMGQEVILRCVPISNHLYFYWYRQILGQKVEFLVSFYNNEISEKSEIFDDQFSVERPDGSNFTLKIRSTKLEDSAMYFCASRIYCFGPGTRLTVT.

The V and J genes are TRBV18 and TRBJ2-3; 8 bases are shared with TRBD1. This CDR3 is built from 15 residues. With V trimmed by 5 bases and J by 2 bases, 6 bases remained unmatched. The germline V gene has CDR1 KGHSH and CDR2 LQKENI. The CDR3 coding sequence is TGTGCCAGCTCAGGGCGACAGGGGACCACAGATACGCAGTATTTT. Translated: CASSGRQGTTDTQYF.

On this clone: The junction departs from germline at one end; a sequencing error may be responsible. The genes are TRBV29-1 and TRBJ2-1, with D perhaps matching TRBD1 (6 bases). The germline gives CDR1 SQVTM, CDR2 ANQGSEA. This CDR3 is 15 amino acids long. The CDR3: CSVRGPPSSYNELFF. The CDR3 bases are TGCAGCGTCAGGGGACCCCCGAGCTCCTACAATGAGCTGTTCTTC.

The V call is TRBV15, the J call TRBJ2-7, with TRBD2 identical over 12 bases. V was pared by 5 bases and J by 0 bases, with 14 bases of the junction left unmatched. CDR3 length: 19 residues. The V gene's germline CDR1 is LNHNV and CDR2 YYDKDF (reference sequence). CDR3 nucleotide sequence: TGTGCCACCAGCCCCCCCCCTAGCGGGAGGGGATCGGGCTCCTACGAGCAGTACTTC. Translating gives CATSPPPSGRGSGSYEQYF. Supplemented by reference TRBV15 and TRBJ2-7, the full variable domain reads DAMVIQNPRYQVTQFGKPVTLSCSQTLNHNVMYWYQQKSSQAPKLLFHYYDKDFNNEADTPDNFQSRRPNTSFCFLDIRSPGLGDTAMYLCATSPPPSGRGSGSYEQYFGPGTRLTVT.

This clone was observed a single time. The gene calls are TRBV28 and TRBJ1-1; 7 bases fit TRBD1. The CDR3 spans 15 residues. Germline V CDR1 and CDR2: MDHEN, SYDVKM. The V segment lost 6 bases and the J segment 4 bases; nucleotides outside the gene matches: 11. CDR3 DNA sequence: TGTGCCAGCAGACCCTCTACGACAGGGAGCACTGAAGCTTTCTTT. Protein: CASRPSTTGSTEAFF. Looking up the rest from reference TRBV28 and TRBJ1-1 gives the full variable domain: DVKVTQSSRYLVKRTGEKVFLECVQDMDHENMFWYRQDPGLGLRLIYFSYDVKMKEKGDIPEGYSVSREKKERFSLILESASTNQTSMYLCASRPSTTGSTEAFFGQGTRLTVV.

The gene calls are TRBV5-4 and TRBJ2-3; weak D call: TRBD2 (7 bases). V shed 3 bases and J shed 0 bases, with 14 bases lying between them. The CDR3 loop spans 16 amino acids. Germline V gene sequence: CDR1 SGHNT, CDR2 YYREEE (reference sequence). The CDR3 region is CASSWGGAPSTDTQYF. CDR3 DNA: TGTGCCAGCAGCTGGGGGGGCGCGCCTAGCACAGATACGCAGTATTTT.

The chain joins TRBV7-3 to TRBJ1-1, with TRBD1 as a possible D gene (5 bases). The CDR3 has 16 residues. The germline V gene has CDR1 SGHTA and CDR2 FQGTGA. The V end lost 2 bases, the J end lost 0 bases, and 13 bases lay between the germline ends. CDR3 residues: CASSLVPTALNTEAFF. CDR3 bases: TGTGCCAGCAGCTTAGTGCCGACAGCGTTGAACACTGAAGCTTTCTTT.

The chain links TRBV27 to TRBJ2-3; D possibly corresponds to TRBD2 (6 bases). Trimming pared 7 bases from V and 0 bases from J, leaving 11 bases between. Germline CDR1 reads MNHEY; CDR2 reads SMNVEV (reference sequence). The CDR3 loop spans 14 amino acids. The CDR3 DNA reads TGTGCCAGCATCGGCGGGACTAGCACAGATACGCAGTATTTT. This sequence encodes CASIGGTSTDTQYF.

This clone was observed a few times. The chain joins TRBV19 to TRBJ2-3, with 11 bases lining up with TRBD2. The CDR3 totals 14 residues. The V gene end was trimmed by 8 bases and the J gene end by 5 bases; junction bases not matched to a gene: 6. Germline lookup yields CDR1 LNHDA and CDR2 SQIVND (reference sequence). The CDR3 coding sequence is TGTGCCAGTCTTAGCGGGAGGGCTCAAGATACGCAGTATTTT. It specifies CASLSGRAQDTQYF. Combining the CDR3 with reference TRBV19 and TRBJ2-3 gives the whole variable domain DGGITQSPKYLFRKEGQNVTLSCEQNLNHDAMYWYRQDPGQGLRLIYYSQIVNDFQKGDIAEGYSVSREKKESFPLTVTSAQKNPTAFYLCASLSGRAQDTQYFGPGTRLTVL.

The rearrangement joins TRBV28 to TRBJ1-6; D is unresolved. V lost 2 bases and J 1 base, leaving 6 bases between the germline ends. CDR3 length equals 15 residues. Per the germline V gene, CDR1 is MDHEN and CDR2 is SYDVKM. The CDR3 DNA sequence: TGTGCCAGCAGTTTAGGCAGTTCCTATAATTCACCCCTCCACTTT. Its translation: CASSLGSSYNSPLHF. Supplemented by reference TRBV28 and TRBJ1-6, the full variable domain reads DVKVTQSSRYLVKRTGEKVFLECVQDMDHENMFWYRQDPGLGLRLIYFSYDVKMKEKGDIPEGYSVSREKKERFSLILESASTNQTSMYLCASSLGSSYNSPLHFGNGTRLTVT.

In this sample, this clone turned up a few times. The V and J genes are TRBV7-2 and TRBJ1-1; D not resolved. Germline values: CDR1 SGHTA, CDR2 FQGNSA. The CDR3 is made up of 14 amino acids. Trimming pared 5 bases from V and 3 bases from J, leaving 13 bases between. The CDR3 coding sequence is TGTGCCAGCAGCCCCTTTCTCGGGGACACTGAAGCTTTCTTT. Translating it yields CASSPFLGDTEAFF.

This clone was observed a single time. The chain links TRBV9 to TRBJ2-7; 9 bases fit TRBD1. There are 13 residues in the CDR3. V was pared by 4 bases and J by 4 bases, with 3 bases of the junction left unmatched. Germline CDR1 is SGDLS and CDR2 is YYNGEE. The CDR3 nucleotides read TGTGCCAGCAGCACAGGGGGCAGATACGAGCAGTACTTC. It specifies CASSTGGRYEQYF.

This clone has a single count. V and J are TRBV19 and TRBJ1-3; D possibly corresponds to TRBD1 (6 bases). Germline V gene lookup returns CDR1 LNHDA and CDR2 SQIVND (reference sequence). Trimming took 6 bases from V and 8 from J, leaving 17 bases between them. This CDR3 comprises 14 residues. The CDR3 nucleotides read TGTGCCAGTAGCGTGGGGGCATGGAATCACACCATATATTTT. This codes for CASSVGAWNHTIYF.

This rearrangement joins TRBV28 to TRBJ2-5; D is possibly TRBD1 (6 bases). This CDR3 has 18 residues. Looked up from germline, CDR1 is MDHEN and CDR2 is SYDVKM. V lost 1 base, J lost 5 bases, and 23 bases lay in between. This CDR3 is CASSLYLGARSSAETQYF. The CDR3 nucleotides are TGTGCCAGCAGTTTATATCTGGGGGCGCGTTCGAGTGCCGAGACCCAGTACTTC.